Listed below are T cell receptor beta chains from one sample, sequenced in a study of control samples from healthy donors and cancer patients. Clones were sequenced by immunoSEQ multiplex PCR, and TCRdb holds only the in-frame ones, with some missing. The sample lists 120,000 to 150,000 clones, less than 90% occurring once. The sequenced material came from blood. The receptors were gathered from a woman in her twenties or thirties in good health. Each CDR3 is given with its conserved first and last residue. Fields, in order: V gene, clone size, J gene, D gene, CDR3 protein, CDR3 DNA. A D gene is named only where the DNA matches it firmly. Not every row has a clone size; where given, it reads once, few, many or a size class.

>TRBV4-2|.|TRBJ1-2|.
CASSQGNYGYTF
TGTGCCAGCAGCCAGGGGAACTATGGCTACACCTTC
>TRBV4-2|.|TRBJ2-1|.
CASSQEGVSGPYNEQFF
TGTGCCAGCAGCCAAGAAGGGGTTAGCGGTCCCTACAATGAGCAGTTCTTC
>TRBV5-4|.|TRBJ2-7|.
CASSLGRNPYEQYF
TGTGCCAGCAGCTTGGGGAGGAATCCCTACGAGCAGTACTTC
>TRBV19|.|TRBJ1-2|.
CASSPDRTLRGYGYTF
TGTGCCAGTAGTCCCGACAGGACCCTAAGAGGCTATGGCTACACCTTC
>TRBV28|few|TRBJ2-7|.
CASSLPQVIYF
TGTGCCAGCAGTTTACCCCAGGTCATCTACTTC
>TRBV28|.|TRBJ1-2|TRBD1
CASTDPGQVFYGYTF
TGTGCCAGCACAGACCCGGGACAGGTTTTTTATGGCTACACCTTC
>TRBV5-1|.|TRBJ2-2|TRBD1
CASSWRQGLTGELFF
TGCGCCAGCAGCTGGAGACAGGGCCTCACCGGGGAGCTGTTTTTT
>TRBV19|once|TRBJ1-5|.
CASSILGGDRNQPQHF
TGTGCCAGTAGTATTTTGGGGGGAGACCGCAATCAGCCCCAGCATTTT
>TRBV21-1|.|TRBJ1-1|.
CASSSPEENTEAFF
TGTGCCAGCAGCTCACCGGAGGAGAACACTGAAGCTTTCTTT
>TRBV7-2|.|TRBJ1-1|.
CASSPSGTVTTEAFF
TGTGCCAGCAGCCCGTCGGGAACGGTAACAACTGAAGCTTTCTTT
>TRBV27|.|TRBJ2-1|.
CASSFTGLSSYNEQFF
TGTGCCAGCAGTTTTACAGGGCTTAGCTCCTACAATGAGCAGTTCTTC
>TRBV28|.|TRBJ1-2|.
CASTPAGTGYGYTF
TGTGCCAGCACCCCGGCCGGCACTGGGTATGGCTACACCTTC
>TRBV6-5|.|TRBJ1-5|.
CATHGDSNQPQHF
TGTGCCACGCACGGCGATAGCAATCAGCCCCAGCATTTT
>TRBV11-1|.|TRBJ1-1|.
CASSLARYKGAFF
TGTGCCAGCAGCTTAGCGCGTTATAAAGGGGCTTTCTTT
>TRBV27|.|TRBJ1-5|TRBD1
CASSFGTGSQPQHF
TGTGCCAGCAGTTTTGGGACAGGGAGCCAGCCCCAGCATTTT
>TRBV20-1|.|TRBJ2-7|.
CSARLSYEQYF
TGCAGTGCTAGACTTTCCTACGAGCAGTACTTC
>TRBV5-1|.|TRBJ1-1|TRBD1
CASSPAGGVWAFF
TGCGCCAGCAGCCCGGCAGGGGGGGTCTGGGCTTTCTTT
>TRBV6-5|.|TRBJ2-7|.
CASSSTGLHEQYF
TGTGCCAGCAGTTCTACAGGGCTCCACGAGCAGTACTTC
>TRBV4-2|.|TRBJ2-3|TRBD2
CASSQGSGSGVADTQYF
TGTGCCAGCAGCCAAGGCAGCGGGAGTGGGGTAGCAGATACGCAGTATTTT
>TRBV30|.|TRBJ1-3|TRBD1
CAWSDPGTGRTIYF
TGTGCCTGGAGCGACCCTGGGACAGGGCGGACCATATATTTT
>TRBV2|.|TRBJ1-5|.
CASSGDQANNQPQHF
TGTGCCAGCAGCGGTGATCAGGCCAACAATCAGCCCCAGCATTTT
>TRBV2|.|TRBJ1-2|.
CASSVFLAAEGYTF
TGTGCCAGCAGTGTTTTCTTGGCGGCGGAGGGCTACACCTTC
>TRBV5-8|.|TRBJ2-3|.
CASSFIRTSTDTQYF
TGTGCCAGCAGCTTTATTCGCACTAGCACAGATACGCAGTATTTT
>TRBV2|once|TRBJ1-4|.
CASSEGGPTNEKLFF
TGTGCCAGCAGTGAAGGGGGCCCAACTAATGAAAAACTGTTTTTT
>TRBV5-4|once|TRBJ2-1|TRBD2
CASSRTSGAVEQFF
TGTGCCAGCAGCCGGACTAGCGGAGCCGTGGAGCAGTTCTTC
>TRBV16|.|TRBJ2-5|.
CASSRGNQETQYF
TGTGCCAGCAGCCGGGGCAACCAAGAGACCCAGTACTTC
>TRBV28|once|TRBJ1-4|.
CASSSGGAFEKLFF
TGTGCCAGCAGTTCTGGGGGGGCTTTTGAAAAACTGTTTTTT
>TRBV18|.|TRBJ2-5|TRBD1
CASSLLDPGTGLGAQYF
TGTGCCAGCTCACTCCTAGATCCCGGGACAGGGCTTGGGGCCCAGTACTTC
>TRBV3-1/TRBV3-2|.|TRBJ2-5|.
CASSQNSGAGETQYF
TGTGCCAGCAGCCAAAATAGCGGAGCGGGTGAGACCCAGTACTTC
>TRBV5-6|.|TRBJ1-3|.
CASSLSSSFSNTIYF
TGTGCCAGCAGCTTGTCAAGCTCCTTTAGCAACACCATATATTTT
>TRBV19|once|TRBJ2-3|.
CASSIPGRSYF
TGTGCCAGTAGTATTCCTGGGCGTTCGTATTTT
>TRBV4-2|.|TRBJ1-2|.
CASSQAVGGQALDYGYTF
TGTGCCAGCAGCCAAGCGGTCGGGGGGCAGGCATTGGACTATGGCTACACCTTC
>TRBV12-3/TRBV12-4|few|TRBJ1-2|.
CASILQGPQTF
TGTGCCAGCATCCTTCAGGGCCCCCAGACCTTC
>TRBV29-1|.|TRBJ2-7|TRBD1
CSGTGTGAYEQYF
TGCAGCGGGACCGGGACAGGGGCCTACGAGCAGTACTTC
>TRBV27|.|TRBJ2-7|.
CASSTGSYEQYF
TGTGCCAGCAGTACCGGCAGCTACGAGCAGTACTTC
>TRBV6-5|.|TRBJ2-7|.
CASPGNSEGSEQYF
TGTGCCAGTCCAGGGAATTCTGAAGGGAGCGAGCAGTACTTC